These 6 T cell receptor beta chains came from one sample sequenced in a study of T cell repertoires in cytomegalovirus infection. TCRdb independently ran MiXCR on the reads; one entry per CDR3 protein. The table records about 300,000 distinct CDR3 sequences, about 8.8% of them present only once. Sequenced: PBMCs. Every receptor here comes from a human donor in good health (CMV status not recorded). Some clones in this sample may be carry-over from other donors' samples.

This clonotype was detected a few times. This chain connects TRBV3-1 to TRBJ2-2; D is unresolved. Between the trimmed V and J ends, which lost 1 base and 3 bases, there was a span of 9 bases. CDR1 LGHDT and CDR2 YNNKEL come from the germline V gene (reference sequence). This CDR3 region has 15 residues. The CDR3 bases are TGTGCCAGCAGCCAAGGAGGCTACCACACCGGGGAGCTGTTTTTT. It encodes CASSQGGYHTGELFF.

The rearrangement links TRBV28 to TRBJ2-3; 13 bases are shared with TRBD2. Unmatched junction bases numbered 7, after V lost 11 bases and J lost 2 bases. CDR3 length: 15 amino acids. Germline CDR1 MDHEN, CDR2 SYDVKM. CDR3 sequence (DNA): TGTGCCGCGAGACTAGCGGGGGGCAACACAGATACGCAGTATTTT. Amino acids: CAARLAGGNTDTQYF.

This clonotype was seen repeatedly, ten times or more. V and J are TRBV20-1 and TRBJ2-1; D is perhaps TRBD2 (5 bases). Trimming removed 3 bases from V and 5 bases from J, with 14 bases in between. Per germline, CDR1 DFQATT and CDR2 SNEGSKA (reference sequence). The CDR3 contains 14 residues. The CDR3 here is CSARRIGVDNEQFF. The CDR3 DNA reads as TGCAGTGCTAGGAGGATCGGGGTAGACAATGAGCAGTTCTTC.

This clonotype came up many times. The chain has TRBV7-9 and TRBJ2-5; 10 nucleotides match TRBD2. J lost 5 bases, V lost 4 bases, and 7 bases had no gene match. The germline CDR1 and CDR2 sequences are SEHNR and FQNEAQ (reference sequence). The CDR3 has 15 residues. In nucleotides, the CDR3 is TGTGCCAGCAGCTCTAGTGGGACTAGCGTGGAGACCCAGTACTTC. This sequence encodes CASSSSGTSVETQYF.

This clonotype was seen many times. The chain employs TRBV20-1 and TRBJ2-7, with D unresolved. Germline CDR1 and CDR2: DFQATT and SNEGSKA (reference sequence). The ends were cut back, 4 bases at V and 2 bases at J, with 12 bases in the middle. The CDR3 loop spans 13 amino acids. Written as DNA, the CDR3 is TGCAGTGCTATTAATCCAGCCACCTACGAGCAGTACGTC. Protein sequence: CSAINPATYEQYV.

There are a few counts of this clonotype. This chain uses TRBV20-1 with TRBJ1-2; D is possibly TRBD1 (5 bases). The CDR3 contains 15 residues. V was pared by 0 bases and J by 5 bases, with 16 bases between. Germline V CDR1 and CDR2: DFQATT, SNEGSKA (reference sequence). CDR3 in amino acids: CSARDRDLGAYGYTF. CDR3 DNA sequence: TGCAGTGCTAGAGATCGGGACCTGGGAGCGTATGGCTACACCTTC.